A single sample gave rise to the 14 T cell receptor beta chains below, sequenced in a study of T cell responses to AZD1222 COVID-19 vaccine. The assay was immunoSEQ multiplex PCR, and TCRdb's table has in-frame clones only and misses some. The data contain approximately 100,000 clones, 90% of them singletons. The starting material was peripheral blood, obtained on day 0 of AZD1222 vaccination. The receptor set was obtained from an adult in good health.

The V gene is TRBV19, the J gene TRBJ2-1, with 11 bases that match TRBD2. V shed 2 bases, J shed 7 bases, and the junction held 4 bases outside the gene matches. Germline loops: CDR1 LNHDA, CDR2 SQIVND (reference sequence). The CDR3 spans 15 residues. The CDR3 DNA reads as TGTGCCAGTAGTATAAGACTAGCGGGGTTTAATGAGCAGTTCTTC. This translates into CASSIRLAGFNEQFF.

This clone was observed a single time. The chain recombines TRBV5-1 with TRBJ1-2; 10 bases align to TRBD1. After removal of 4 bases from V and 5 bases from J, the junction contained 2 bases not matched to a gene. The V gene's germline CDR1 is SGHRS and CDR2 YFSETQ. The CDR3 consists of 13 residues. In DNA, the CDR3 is TGCGCCAGCAGCCCGGACAGGGGGTATGGCTACACCTTC. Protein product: CASSPDRGYGYTF.

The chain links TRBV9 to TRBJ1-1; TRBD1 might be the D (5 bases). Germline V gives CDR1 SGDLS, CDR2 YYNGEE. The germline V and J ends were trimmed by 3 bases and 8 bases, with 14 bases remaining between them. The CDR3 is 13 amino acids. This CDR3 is CASSGPRSGEAFF. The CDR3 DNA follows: TGTGCCAGCAGCGGGCCCCGATCAGGGGAAGCTTTCTTT.

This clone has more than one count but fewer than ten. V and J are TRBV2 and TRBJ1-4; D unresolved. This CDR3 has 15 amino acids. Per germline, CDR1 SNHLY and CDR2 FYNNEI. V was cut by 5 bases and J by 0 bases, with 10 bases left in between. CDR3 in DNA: TGTGCCAGCAGTCCTTACCCTGCAACTAATGAAAAACTGTTTTTT. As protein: CASSPYPATNEKLFF.

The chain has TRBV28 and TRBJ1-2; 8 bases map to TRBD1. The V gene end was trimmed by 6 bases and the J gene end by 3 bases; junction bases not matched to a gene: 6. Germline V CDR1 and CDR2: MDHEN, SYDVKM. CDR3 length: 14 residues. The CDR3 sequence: CASSRQGLDYGYTF. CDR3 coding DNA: TGTGCCAGCAGCAGACAGGGGCTGGACTATGGCTACACCTTC.

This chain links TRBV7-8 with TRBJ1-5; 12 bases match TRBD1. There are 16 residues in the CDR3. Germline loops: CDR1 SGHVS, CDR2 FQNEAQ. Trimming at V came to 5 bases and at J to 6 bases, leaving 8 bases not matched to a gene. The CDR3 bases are TGTGCCAGCAGCCCCACCGGGACAGGGGGCCGTCAGCCCCAGCATTTT. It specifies CASSPTGTGGRQPQHF.

CDR3 DNA sequence: TGTGCCAGCAGTAGGGGTGGGGGATCGAATGAAAAACTGTTTTTT. It yields the protein CASSRGGGSNEKLFF. The V call is TRBV6-5, the J call TRBJ1-4, with D perhaps matching TRBD1 (5 bases). V shed 5 bases and J shed 5 bases, with 15 bases lying between them. Germline assignment: CDR1 MNHEY and CDR2 SVGAGI. The CDR3 contains 15 residues.

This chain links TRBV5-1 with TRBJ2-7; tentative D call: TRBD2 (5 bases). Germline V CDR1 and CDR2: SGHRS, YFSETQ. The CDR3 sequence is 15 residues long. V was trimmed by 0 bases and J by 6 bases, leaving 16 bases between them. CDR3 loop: CASSLEPGLISEQYF. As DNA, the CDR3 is TGCGCCAGCAGCTTGGAGCCGGGATTAATCTCCGAGCAGTACTTC.

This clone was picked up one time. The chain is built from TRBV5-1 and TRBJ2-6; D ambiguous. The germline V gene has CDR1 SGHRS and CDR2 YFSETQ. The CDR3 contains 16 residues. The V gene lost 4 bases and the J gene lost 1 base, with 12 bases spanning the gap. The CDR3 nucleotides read TGCGCCAGCAGCCCCGAATTTCTATCTGGGGCCAACGTCCTGACTTTC. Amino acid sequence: CASSPEFLSGANVLTF. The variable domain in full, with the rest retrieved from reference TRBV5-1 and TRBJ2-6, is KAGVTQTPRYLIKTRGQQVTLSCSPISGHRSVSWYQQTPGQGLQFLFEYFSETQRNKGNFPGRFSGRQFSNSRSEMNVSTLELGDSALYLCASSPEFLSGANVLTFGAGSRLTVL.

The CDR3 sequence is CASSFGASGGYKQFF. CDR3 sequence (DNA): TGTGCCAGCAGCTTCGGCGCTAGCGGGGGGTATAAGCAGTTCTTC. The chain couples TRBV11-3 to TRBJ2-1; 11 positions agree with TRBD2. Germline V gene lookup returns CDR1 SGHNT and CDR2 YENEEA. The CDR3 is 15 residues long. With V trimmed by 3 bases and J by 11 bases, 9 bases remained unmatched.

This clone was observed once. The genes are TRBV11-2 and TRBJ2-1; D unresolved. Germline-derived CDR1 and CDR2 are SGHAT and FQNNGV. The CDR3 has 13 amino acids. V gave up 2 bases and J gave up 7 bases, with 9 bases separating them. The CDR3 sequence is CASSLRQLNEQFF. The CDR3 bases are TGTGCCAGCAGCTTACGTCAGCTTAATGAGCAGTTCTTC.

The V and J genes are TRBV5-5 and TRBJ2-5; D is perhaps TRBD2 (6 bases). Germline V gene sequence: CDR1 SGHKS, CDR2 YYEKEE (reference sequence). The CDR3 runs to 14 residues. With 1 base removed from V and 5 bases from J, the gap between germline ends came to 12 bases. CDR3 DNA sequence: TGTGCCAGCAGCTTGTTGACGAGCGGGGAGACCCAGTACTTC. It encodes CASSLLTSGETQYF.

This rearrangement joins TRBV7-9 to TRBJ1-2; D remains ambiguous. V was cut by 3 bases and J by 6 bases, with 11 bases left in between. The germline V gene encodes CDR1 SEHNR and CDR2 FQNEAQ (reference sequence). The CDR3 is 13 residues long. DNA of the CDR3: TGTGCCAGCAGCTTTGGTCTCGGCGATGGCTACACCTTC. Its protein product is CASSFGLGDGYTF.

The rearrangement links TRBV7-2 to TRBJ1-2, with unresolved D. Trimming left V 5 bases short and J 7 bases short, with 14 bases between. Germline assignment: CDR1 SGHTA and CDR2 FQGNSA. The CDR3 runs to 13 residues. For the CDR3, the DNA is TGTGCCAGCAGCCCAATGTCCGGGGTTGGCTACACCTTC. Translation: CASSPMSGVGYTF. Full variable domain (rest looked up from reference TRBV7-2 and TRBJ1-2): GAGVSQSPSNKVTEKGKDVELRCDPISGHTALYWYRQSLGQGLEFLIYFQGNSAPDKSGLPSDRFSAERTGGSVSTLTIQRTQQEDSAVYLCASSPMSGVGYTFGSGTRLTVV.